The clone carrying this T cell receptor (beta chain) was detected a few times. Antigen unknown. Germline CDR1 SGHAT, CDR2 FQNNGV. The CDR3 runs 14 residues. V was clipped by 5 bases and J by 10 bases; unmatched bases: 6. This entry is derived from a study of spatial heterogeneity in lung cancer. Study-wide results and limits: Tumor mutation count correlated with how many alpha and beta TCRs expanded intratumorally. There was tracking of ubiquitous and regional nonsynonymous mutations by the respective counts of ubiquitous and regional expanded TCRs.

The time point here: sample taken at primary tumor resection. Unsorted tumor, nontumor lung tissue or cryopreserved PBMC supplied the whole RNA. One entry per CDR3 protein, called by TCRdb with MiXCR from the 5' RACE reads. The table shows about 11,000 distinct CDR3 sequences, with approximately 12% occurring only once. The V and J genes are TRBV11-2 and TRBJ1-6, with 9 bases aligning to TRBD1. The source material was lung tumor tissue, sampled at surgery. The source of this sequence is a male donor with early-stage non-small cell lung cancer. The CDR3 loop reads CASSRRDRESPLHF. Here the CDR3 DNA reads TGTGCCAGCAGCCGCCGGGACAGGGAATCACCCCTCCACTTT.